This T cell receptor (beta chain) emerged from a study of blood T cell repertoires in COVID-19. Study details: Sample material is recorded as cDNA or gDNA derived from T cells, B-cell-depleted T cells, or PBMCs.

Per the original data handling: Reference gene primer amplification in the assay estimated nucleated cell counts. TCRdb's table, derived via immunoSEQ multiplex PCR, lists solely in-frame clones and lacks some. D and trimming come from the DNA, and the V and J calls and clone size come from that table. The sample gives 220,000 or so clones, 80% to 90% of which show up once; under 3.5% is in the top ten. V gave up 3 bases and J gave up 4 bases; unmatched junction bases: 9. CDR3 length equals 18 residues. CDR1 and CDR2 (germline): MNHEY, SMNVEV (reference sequence). What was sequenced was peripheral blood. The TCR sequence derives from a man aged 45-60 years who had recovered from COVID-19. This chain joins TRBV27 and TRBJ2-3; TRBD2 matches at 14 bases. The CDR3 here is CASSFQGLAGGGADTQYF. The CDR3 region has the DNA TGTGCCAGCAGTTTCCAAGGACTAGCGGGAGGTGGTGCAGATACGCAGTATTTT.